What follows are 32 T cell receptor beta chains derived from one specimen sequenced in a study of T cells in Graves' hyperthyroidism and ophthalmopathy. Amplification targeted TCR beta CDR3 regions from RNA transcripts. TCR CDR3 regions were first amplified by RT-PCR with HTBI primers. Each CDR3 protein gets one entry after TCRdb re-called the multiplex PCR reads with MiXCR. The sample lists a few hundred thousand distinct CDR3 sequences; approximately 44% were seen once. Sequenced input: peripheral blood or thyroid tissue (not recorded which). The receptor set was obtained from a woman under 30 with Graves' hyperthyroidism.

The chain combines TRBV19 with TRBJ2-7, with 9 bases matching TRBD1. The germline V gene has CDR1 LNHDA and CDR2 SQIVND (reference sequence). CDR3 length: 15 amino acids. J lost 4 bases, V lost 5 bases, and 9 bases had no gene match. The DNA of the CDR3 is TGTGCCAGTAGTTCGGACAGGGGAGGTTGGTACGAGCAGTACTTC. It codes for CASSSDRGGWYEQYF. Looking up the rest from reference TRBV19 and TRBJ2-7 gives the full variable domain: DGGITQSPKYLFRKEGQNVTLSCEQNLNHDAMYWYRQDPGQGLRLIYYSQIVNDFQKGDIAEGYSVSREKKESFPLTVTSAQKNPTAFYLCASSSDRGGWYEQYFGPGTRLTVT.

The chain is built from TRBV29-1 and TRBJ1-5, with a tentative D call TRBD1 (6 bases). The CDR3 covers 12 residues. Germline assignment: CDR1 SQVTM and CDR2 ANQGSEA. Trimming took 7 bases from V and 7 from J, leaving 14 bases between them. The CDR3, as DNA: TGCAGCGCTCTACAGGGCGGGCAGCCCCAGCATTTT. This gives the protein CSALQGGQPQHF.

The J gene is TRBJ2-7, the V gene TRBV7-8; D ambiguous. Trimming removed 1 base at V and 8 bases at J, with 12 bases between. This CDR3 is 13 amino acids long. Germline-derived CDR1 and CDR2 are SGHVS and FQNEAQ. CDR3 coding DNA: TGTGCCAGCAGCTTAGTGGTACCTGGTAAGCAGTACTTC. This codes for CASSLVVPGKQYF.

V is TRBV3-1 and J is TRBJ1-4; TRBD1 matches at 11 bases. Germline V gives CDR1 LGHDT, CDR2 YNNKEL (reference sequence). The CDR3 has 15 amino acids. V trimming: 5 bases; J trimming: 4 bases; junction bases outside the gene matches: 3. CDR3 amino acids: CASSAGTGGNEKLFF. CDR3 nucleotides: TGTGCCAGCAGCGCCGGGACAGGGGGTAATGAAAAACTGTTTTTT.

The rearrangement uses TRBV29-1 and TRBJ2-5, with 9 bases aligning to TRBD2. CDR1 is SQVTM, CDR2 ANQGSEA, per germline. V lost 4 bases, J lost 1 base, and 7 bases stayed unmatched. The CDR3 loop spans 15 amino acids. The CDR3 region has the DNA TGCAGCGTTGTTGCTAGCGGGGAACTCCAAGAGACCCAGTACTTC. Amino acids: CSVVASGELQETQYF.

CDR3 residues: CASSYSRTSGRSQETQYF. In DNA form, the CDR3 reads TGTGCCAGCAGTTACTCGAGGACTAGCGGGAGGTCCCAAGAGACCCAGTACTTC. The chain uses TRBV6-5 and TRBJ2-5, with TRBD2 matching over 14 bases. The CDR3 runs to 18 residues. V lost 0 bases to trimming and J lost 1 base; unmatched junction nucleotides: 4. The V gene's germline CDR1 is MNHEY and CDR2 SVGAGI.

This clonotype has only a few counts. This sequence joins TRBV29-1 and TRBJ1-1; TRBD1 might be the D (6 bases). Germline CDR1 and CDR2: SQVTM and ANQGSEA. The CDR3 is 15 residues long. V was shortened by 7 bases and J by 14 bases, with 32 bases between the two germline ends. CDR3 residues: CSAIRDIVSYNEQFF. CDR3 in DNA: TGCAGCGCTATCCGGGACATCGTCTCCTACAATGAGCAGTTCTTT.

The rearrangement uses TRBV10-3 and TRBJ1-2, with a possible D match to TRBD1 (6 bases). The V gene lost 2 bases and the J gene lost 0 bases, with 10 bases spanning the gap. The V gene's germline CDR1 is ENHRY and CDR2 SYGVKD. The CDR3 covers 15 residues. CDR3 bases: TGTGCCATCAGTGAGGTGACAGGAACTAACTATGGCTACACCTTC. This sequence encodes CAISEVTGTNYGYTF.

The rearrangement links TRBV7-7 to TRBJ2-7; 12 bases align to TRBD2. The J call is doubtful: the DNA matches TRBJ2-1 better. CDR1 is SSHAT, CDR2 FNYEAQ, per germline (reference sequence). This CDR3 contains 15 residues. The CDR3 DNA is TGTGCCAGCGCGCCAACTAGCGGGAGGACGGGTGAGCAGTTCTTC. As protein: CASAPTSGRTGEQFF.

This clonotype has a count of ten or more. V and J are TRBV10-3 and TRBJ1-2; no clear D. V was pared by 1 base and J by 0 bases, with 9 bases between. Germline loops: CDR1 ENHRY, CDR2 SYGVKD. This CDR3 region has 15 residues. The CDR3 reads CAISEWIGSNYGYTF. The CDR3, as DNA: TGTGCCATCAGTGAGTGGATAGGGTCTAACTATGGCTACACCTTC.

The CDR3 sequence is CASSQGGPPLHNEQFF. CDR3 coding DNA: TGTGCCAGCAGCCAAGGGGGACCGCCTTTACACAATGAGCAGTTCTTC. The rearrangement uses TRBV4-2 and TRBJ2-7, with D possibly being TRBD1 or TRBD2 (5 bases each). Judging by the DNA end, TRBJ2-1 fits better; the J call may be wrong. There are 16 residues in the CDR3. Looked up from germline, CDR1 is LGHNA and CDR2 is YNFKEQ.

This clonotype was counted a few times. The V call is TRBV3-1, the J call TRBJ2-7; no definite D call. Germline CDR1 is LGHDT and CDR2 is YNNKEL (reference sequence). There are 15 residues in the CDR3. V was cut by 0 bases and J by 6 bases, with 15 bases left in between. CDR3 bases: TGTGCCAGCAGCCAAGATGGAGCGCCTTCGGGCGAGCAGTACTTC. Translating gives CASSQDGAPSGEQYF.

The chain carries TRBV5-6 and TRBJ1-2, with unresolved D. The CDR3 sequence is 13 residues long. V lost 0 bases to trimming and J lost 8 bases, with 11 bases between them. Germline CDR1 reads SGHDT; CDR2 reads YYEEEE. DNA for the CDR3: TGTGCCAGCAGCTTGGAAGACAATGGCGGCTACACCTTC. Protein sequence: CASSLEDNGGYTF.

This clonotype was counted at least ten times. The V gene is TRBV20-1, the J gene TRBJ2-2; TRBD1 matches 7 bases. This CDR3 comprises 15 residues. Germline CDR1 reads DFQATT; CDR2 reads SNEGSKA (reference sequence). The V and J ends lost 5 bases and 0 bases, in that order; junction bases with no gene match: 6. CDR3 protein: CSAPFQGANTGELFF. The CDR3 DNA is TGCAGTGCTCCATTCCAGGGGGCGAACACCGGGGAGCTGTTTTTT.

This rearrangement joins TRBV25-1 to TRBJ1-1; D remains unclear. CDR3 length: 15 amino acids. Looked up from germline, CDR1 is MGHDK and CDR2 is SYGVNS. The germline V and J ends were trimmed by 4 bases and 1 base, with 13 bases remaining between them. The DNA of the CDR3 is TGTGCCAGCAGTGTGTCGCGGACCCAGAACACTGAAGCTTTCTTT. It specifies CASSVSRTQNTEAFF.

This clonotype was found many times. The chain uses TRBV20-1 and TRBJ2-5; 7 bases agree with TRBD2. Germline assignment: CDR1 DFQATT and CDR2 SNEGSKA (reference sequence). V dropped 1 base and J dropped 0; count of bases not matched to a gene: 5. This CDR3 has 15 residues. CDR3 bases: TGCAGTGCTAGAGTTGTCGGGAGGTACCAAGAGACCCAGTACTTC. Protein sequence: CSARVVGRYQETQYF.

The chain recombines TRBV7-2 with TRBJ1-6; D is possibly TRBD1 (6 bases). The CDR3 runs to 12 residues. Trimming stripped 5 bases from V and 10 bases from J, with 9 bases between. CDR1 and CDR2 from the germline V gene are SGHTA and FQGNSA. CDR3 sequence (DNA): TGTGCCAGCAGCCCAGGGGCATCACCCCTCCACTTT. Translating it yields CASSPGASPLHF. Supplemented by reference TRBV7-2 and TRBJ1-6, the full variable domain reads GAGVSQSPSNKVTEKGKDVELRCDPISGHTALYWYRQSLGQGLEFLIYFQGNSAPDKSGLPSDRFSAERTGGSVSTLTIQRTQQEDSAVYLCASSPGASPLHFGNGTRLTVT.

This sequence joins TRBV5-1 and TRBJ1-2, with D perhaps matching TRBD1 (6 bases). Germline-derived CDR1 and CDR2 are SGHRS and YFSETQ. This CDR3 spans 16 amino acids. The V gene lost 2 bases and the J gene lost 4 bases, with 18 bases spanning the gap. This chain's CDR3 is CASSFGSSGGTYGYTF. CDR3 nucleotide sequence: TGCGCCAGCAGCTTCGGATCCAGCGGGGGCACCTATGGCTACACCTTC. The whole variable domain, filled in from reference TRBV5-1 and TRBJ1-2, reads KAGVTQTPRYLIKTRGQQVTLSCSPISGHRSVSWYQQTPGQGLQFLFEYFSETQRNKGNFPGRFSGRQFSNSRSEMNVSTLELGDSALYLCASSFGSSGGTYGYTFGSGTRLTVV.

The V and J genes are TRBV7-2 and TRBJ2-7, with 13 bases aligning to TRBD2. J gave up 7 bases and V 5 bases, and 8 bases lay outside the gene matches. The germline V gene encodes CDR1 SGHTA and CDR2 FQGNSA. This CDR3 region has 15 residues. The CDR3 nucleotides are TGTGCCAGCAGCCCAGGACTAGCGGGAGCGTGGGAGCAGTACTTC. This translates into CASSPGLAGAWEQYF.

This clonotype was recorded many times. Written as DNA, the CDR3 is TGTGCCAGCTCACTGGCGTCTAGCGGGATACAGTACTTC. The encoded protein is CASSLASSGIQYF. The chain combines TRBV18 with TRBJ2-7, with 9 bases identical to TRBD2. V trimming: 4 bases; J trimming: 10 bases; junction bases outside the gene matches: 8. Germline-derived CDR1 and CDR2 are KGHSH and LQKENI. The CDR3 has 13 residues.

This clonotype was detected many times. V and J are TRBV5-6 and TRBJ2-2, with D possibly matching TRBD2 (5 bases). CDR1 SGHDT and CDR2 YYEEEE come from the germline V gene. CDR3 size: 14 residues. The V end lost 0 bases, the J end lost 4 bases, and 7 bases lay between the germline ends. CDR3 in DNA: TGTGCCAGCAGCTTGGCGGGGTCCACCGGGGAGCTGTTTTTT. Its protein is CASSLAGSTGELFF.

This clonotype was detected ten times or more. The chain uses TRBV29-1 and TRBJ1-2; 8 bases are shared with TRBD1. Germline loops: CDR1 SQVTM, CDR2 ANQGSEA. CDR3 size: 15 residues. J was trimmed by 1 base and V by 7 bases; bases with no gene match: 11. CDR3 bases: TGCAGCGCGCGGGTTGGACAGGGAGATAACTATGGCTACACCTTC. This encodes CSARVGQGDNYGYTF.

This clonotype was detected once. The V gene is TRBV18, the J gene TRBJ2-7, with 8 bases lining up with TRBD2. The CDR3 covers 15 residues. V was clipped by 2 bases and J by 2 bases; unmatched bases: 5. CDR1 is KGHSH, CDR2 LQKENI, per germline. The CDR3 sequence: CASSPFAGGPYEQYF. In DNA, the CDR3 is TGTGCCAGCTCACCATTTGCGGGAGGCCCCTACGAGCAGTACTTC.

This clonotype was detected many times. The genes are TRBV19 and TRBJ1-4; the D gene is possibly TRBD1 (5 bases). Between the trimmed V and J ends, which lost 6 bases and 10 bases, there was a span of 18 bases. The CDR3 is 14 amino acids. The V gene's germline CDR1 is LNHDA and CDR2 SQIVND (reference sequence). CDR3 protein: CASSVGARGGKLFF. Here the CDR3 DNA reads TGTGCCAGTAGCGTCGGGGCGCGGGGCGGAAAACTGTTTTTT. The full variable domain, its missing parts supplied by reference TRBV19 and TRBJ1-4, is DGGITQSPKYLFRKEGQNVTLSCEQNLNHDAMYWYRQDPGQGLRLIYYSQIVNDFQKGDIAEGYSVSREKKESFPLTVTSAQKNPTAFYLCASSVGARGGKLFFGSGTQLSVL.

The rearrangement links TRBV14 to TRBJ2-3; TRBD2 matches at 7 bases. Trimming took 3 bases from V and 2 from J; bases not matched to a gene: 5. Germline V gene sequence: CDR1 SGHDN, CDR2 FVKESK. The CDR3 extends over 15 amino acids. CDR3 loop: CASSQASGLTDTQYF. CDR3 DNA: TGTGCCAGCAGCCAGGCTAGCGGCCTCACAGATACGCAGTATTTT.

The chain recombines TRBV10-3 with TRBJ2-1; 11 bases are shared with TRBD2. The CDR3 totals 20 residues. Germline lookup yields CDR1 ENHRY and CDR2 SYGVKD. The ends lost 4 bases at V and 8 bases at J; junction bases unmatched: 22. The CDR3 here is CAISGDPGLAAHGPGDEQFF. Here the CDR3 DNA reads TGTGCCATCAGTGGAGACCCGGGACTAGCGGCTCACGGGCCGGGGGATGAGCAGTTCTTC.

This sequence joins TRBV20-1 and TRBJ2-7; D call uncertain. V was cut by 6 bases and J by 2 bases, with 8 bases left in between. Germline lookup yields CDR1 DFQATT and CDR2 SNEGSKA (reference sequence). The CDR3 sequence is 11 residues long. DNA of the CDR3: TGCAGTGCCCTCGGCACCTACGAGCAGTACTTC. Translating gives CSALGTYEQYF.

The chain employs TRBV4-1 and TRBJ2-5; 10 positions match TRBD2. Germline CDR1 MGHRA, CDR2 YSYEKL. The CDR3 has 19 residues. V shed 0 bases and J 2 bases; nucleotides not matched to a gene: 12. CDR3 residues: CASSQDSLAGGLLQETQYF. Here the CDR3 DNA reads TGCGCCAGCAGCCAAGATTCATTAGCGGGAGGCCTCCTACAAGAGACCCAGTACTTC.

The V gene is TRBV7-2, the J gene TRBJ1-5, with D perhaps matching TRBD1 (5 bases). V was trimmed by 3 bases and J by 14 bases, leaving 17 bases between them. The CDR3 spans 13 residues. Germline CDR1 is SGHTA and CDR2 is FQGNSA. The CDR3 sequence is CASSFGAEVYEHF. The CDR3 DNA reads TGTGCCAGCAGCTTCGGGGCGGAAGTCTACGAGCATTTT. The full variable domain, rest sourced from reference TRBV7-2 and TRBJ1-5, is GAGVSQSPSNKVTEKGKDVELRCDPISGHTALYWYRQSLGQGLEFLIYFQGNSAPDKSGLPSDRFSAERTGGSVSTLTIQRTQQEDSAVYLCASSFGAEVYEHFGDGTRLSIL.

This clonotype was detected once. Written as DNA, the CDR3 is TGTGCCAGCAGAGCCTCCGGGACTACCTACGAGCAGTACTTC. This codes for CASRASGTTYEQYF. The genes are TRBV7-2 and TRBJ2-7; the match to TRBD2 covers 7 bases. The V segment lost 6 bases and the J segment 2 bases; nucleotides outside the gene matches: 7. Germline assignment: CDR1 SGHTA and CDR2 FQGNSA. There are 14 residues in the CDR3.

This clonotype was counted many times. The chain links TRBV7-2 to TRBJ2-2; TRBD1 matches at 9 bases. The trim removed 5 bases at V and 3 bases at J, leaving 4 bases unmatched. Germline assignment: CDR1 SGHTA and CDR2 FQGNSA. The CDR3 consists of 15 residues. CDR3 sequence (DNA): TGTGCCAGCAGCGGCACAGGGGGCTACACCGGGGAGCTGTTTTTT. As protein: CASSGTGGYTGELFF.

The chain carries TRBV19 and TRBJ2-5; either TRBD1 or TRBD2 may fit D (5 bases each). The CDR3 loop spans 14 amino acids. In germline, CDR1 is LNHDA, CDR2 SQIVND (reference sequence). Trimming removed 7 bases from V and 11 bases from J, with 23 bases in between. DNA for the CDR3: TGTGCCAGTAACATCCGGGGCGAGAGAGATACGCAGTACTTC. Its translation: CASNIRGERDTQYF.